These 13 T cell receptor beta chains share one sample of origin, sequenced in a study of blood T cell repertoires in COVID-19. Only in-frame clones appear in the TCRdb table, and some are missing; sequencing was by immunoSEQ multiplex PCR. The top ten clones hold about 3.4% of a sample with tens of thousands of clones, 88% of them seen once. The sequencing sample was made of peripheral blood. Receptor source: a man between 45 and 60 years old with active COVID-19.

This clone is a singleton in its sample. The V call is TRBV5-1, the J call TRBJ2-3; 8 bases are a match to TRBD2. The CDR3 loop spans 18 amino acids. Germline-derived CDR1 and CDR2 are SGHRS and YFSETQ. The J segment lost 4 bases and the V segment lost 5 bases, leaving 18 bases of the junction unmatched. In DNA form, the CDR3 reads TGCGCCAGCAGACTCGGACTAGCCTCCCGGGGGTTGGCAGATACGCAGTATTTT. Translation gives CASRLGLASRGLADTQYF.

The chain recombines TRBV4-2 with TRBJ2-4; TRBD2 matches at 7 bases. Trimming cost V 1 base and J 0 bases; bases outside gene matches: 0. The CDR3 spans 15 residues. Germline V gene sequence: CDR1 LGHNA, CDR2 YNFKEQ. The CDR3 protein is CASSQAGGAKNIQYF. The CDR3 nucleotides read TGTGCCAGCAGCCAAGCGGGGGGAGCCAAAAACATTCAGTACTTC.

This chain connects TRBV18 to TRBJ1-6; no definite D call. This CDR3 has 14 residues. Trimming took off 5 bases at V and 7 bases at J, with 12 bases between the two ends. The germline CDR1 and CDR2 sequences are KGHSH and LQKENI. In DNA, the CDR3 is TGTGCCAGCTCATCTTCAGTTTACAATTCACCCCTCCACTTT. Translation: CASSSSVYNSPLHF.

The chain has TRBV19 and TRBJ1-1; D is uncertain. The V gene lost 10 bases and the J gene lost 0 bases, with 18 bases spanning the gap. The CDR3 is 15 amino acids. CDR1 LNHDA and CDR2 SQIVND come from the germline V gene (reference sequence). The CDR3 here is CATLSPPDMNTEAFF. Written as DNA, the CDR3 is TGTGCCACCCTTTCGCCCCCAGACATGAACACTGAAGCTTTCTTT.

The chain combines TRBV6-5 with TRBJ2-5; D is possibly TRBD1 (6 bases). From germline, CDR1 is MNHEY and CDR2 SVGAGI. V was clipped by 4 bases and J by 4 bases, with 13 bases between them. The CDR3 length is 14 residues. The CDR3 protein is CASSSQQGRETQYF. CDR3 in DNA: TGTGCCAGCAGTTCCCAACAGGGTCGAGAGACCCAGTACTTC.

V gene TRBV7-9 combines with J gene TRBJ2-3, with 7 bases that match TRBD2. Germline V gene lookup returns CDR1 SEHNR and CDR2 FQNEAQ (reference sequence). The trim removed 11 bases at V and 0 bases at J, leaving 5 bases unmatched. This CDR3 has 13 amino acids. CDR3 loop: CAGGRDSTDTQYF. The CDR3 region has the DNA TGTGCCGGGGGGAGGGACAGCACAGATACGCAGTATTTT.

The chain employs TRBV18 and TRBJ1-4, with D possibly TRBD1 on 5 matching bases. Trimming took 2 bases from V and 7 from J, leaving 20 bases between them. The CDR3 sequence is 17 residues long. From germline, CDR1 is KGHSH and CDR2 LQKENI. The CDR3 sequence: CASSPLRGPLAGEKLFF. In DNA form, the CDR3 reads TGTGCCAGCTCACCATTAAGGGGCCCACTGGCTGGTGAAAAACTGTTTTTT.

The chain carries TRBV5-4 and TRBJ2-1, with TRBD2 identical over 9 bases. CDR1 and CDR2 from the germline V gene are SGHNT and YYREEE (reference sequence). This CDR3 comprises 15 residues. Trimming at V came to 4 bases and at J to 2 bases, leaving 4 bases not matched to a gene. Here the CDR3 reads CASSKSSGAYNEQFF. In DNA form, the CDR3 reads TGTGCCAGCAGCAAATCTAGCGGGGCCTACAATGAGCAGTTCTTC.

The chain links TRBV7-9 to TRBJ2-3; D remains ambiguous. The germline V gene has CDR1 SEHNR and CDR2 FQNEAQ (reference sequence). This CDR3 comprises 14 residues. Deletions cut 1 base from V and 0 bases from J, with 5 bases between. The CDR3 sequence is CASSLVGSTDTQYF. The CDR3 DNA is TGTGCCAGCAGCTTAGTCGGGAGCACAGATACGCAGTATTTT.

This chain joins TRBV10-3 and TRBJ1-2; D not certain. Trimming took off 4 bases at V and 4 bases at J, with 16 bases between the two ends. There are 15 residues in the CDR3. Germline loops: CDR1 ENHRY, CDR2 SYGVKD. CDR3 bases: TGTGCCATCAGTGGGGGAGAGAGGGAAATCTATGGCTACACCTTC. This encodes CAISGGEREIYGYTF.

The genes are TRBV5-1 and TRBJ1-2; 7 nucleotides match TRBD1. The CDR3 has 13 residues. V was pared by 6 bases and J by 1 base, with 3 bases of the junction left unmatched. The germline gives CDR1 SGHRS, CDR2 YFSETQ. CDR3 nucleotide sequence: TGCGCCAGCAAGGCAGGGGGTAACTATGGCTACACCTTC. It yields the protein CASKAGGNYGYTF.

This clone was observed a single time. The gene calls are TRBV28 and TRBJ2-1; no clear D gene. Germline CDR1 and CDR2: MDHEN and SYDVKM. The CDR3 has 12 residues. The V and J ends lost 5 bases and 7 bases respectively, with 9 bases between them. CDR3 coding DNA: TGTGCCAGCAGTCAATCCATTAATGAGCAGTTCTTC. It codes for CASSQSINEQFF.

The chain recombines TRBV6-5 with TRBJ2-3; D is ambiguous. The V end lost 4 bases, the J end lost 5 bases, and 19 bases lay between the germline ends. The CDR3 extends over 16 amino acids. Germline lookup yields CDR1 MNHEY and CDR2 SVGAGI. CDR3 coding DNA: TGTGCCAGCAGTTTCCCCCCGAACTCTCGAGGAGATACGCAGTATTTT. Translated: CASSFPPNSRGDTQYF.